This TCR beta chain was observed in a study of cytomegalovirus exposure and HLA in healthy donors. Study-wide results and limits: Solely CMV serostatus was available to characterize immune exposure. In a later analysis, TCR beta V- and J-gene trimming was associated with a missense DCLRE1C variant. Being productive about 87% or about 30% of the time was typical of most TCR beta V segments in an earlier analysis. It was reported that the classifier diagnosed cytomegalovirus status with high specificity and sensitivity in both the original and validation cohorts.

The primer mix had 60 Vbeta and 13 Jbeta primers. Here immunoSEQ multiplex PCR was the method, and the copy in TCRdb shows in-frame clones only, minus some. This sample has more than 70,000 clones, with over 70% found just once. As for this clone: Its antigen remains unidentified.

Sequenced sample: PBMCs. The TCR comes from a man aged 45 to 65 in good health and CMV-seropositive.

The CDR3 spells CASSLALTGNTGELFF. The CDR3 nucleotides read TGCGCCAGCAGCTTGGCATTGACAGGGAACACCGGGGAGCTGTTTTTT. The V call is TRBV5-1, the J call TRBJ2-2; D may be TRBD1 (6 bases). V lost 0 bases and J lost 1, with 10 bases in between. This CDR3 spans 16 amino acids. Germline loops: CDR1 SGHRS, CDR2 YFSETQ.